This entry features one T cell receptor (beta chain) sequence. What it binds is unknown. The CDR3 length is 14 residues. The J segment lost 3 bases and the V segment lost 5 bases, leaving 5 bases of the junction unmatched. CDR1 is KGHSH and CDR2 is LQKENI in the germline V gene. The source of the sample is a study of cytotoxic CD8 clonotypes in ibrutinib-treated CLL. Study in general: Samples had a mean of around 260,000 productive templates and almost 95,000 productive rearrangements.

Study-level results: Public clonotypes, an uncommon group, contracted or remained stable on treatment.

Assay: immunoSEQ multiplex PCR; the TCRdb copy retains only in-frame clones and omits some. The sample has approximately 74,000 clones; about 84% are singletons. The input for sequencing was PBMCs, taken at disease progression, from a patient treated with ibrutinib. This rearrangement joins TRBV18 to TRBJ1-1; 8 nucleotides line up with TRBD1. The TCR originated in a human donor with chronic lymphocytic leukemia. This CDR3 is CASSTGQGYTEAFF. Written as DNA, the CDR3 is TGTGCCAGCTCAACAGGACAGGGCTACACTGAAGCTTTCTTT.